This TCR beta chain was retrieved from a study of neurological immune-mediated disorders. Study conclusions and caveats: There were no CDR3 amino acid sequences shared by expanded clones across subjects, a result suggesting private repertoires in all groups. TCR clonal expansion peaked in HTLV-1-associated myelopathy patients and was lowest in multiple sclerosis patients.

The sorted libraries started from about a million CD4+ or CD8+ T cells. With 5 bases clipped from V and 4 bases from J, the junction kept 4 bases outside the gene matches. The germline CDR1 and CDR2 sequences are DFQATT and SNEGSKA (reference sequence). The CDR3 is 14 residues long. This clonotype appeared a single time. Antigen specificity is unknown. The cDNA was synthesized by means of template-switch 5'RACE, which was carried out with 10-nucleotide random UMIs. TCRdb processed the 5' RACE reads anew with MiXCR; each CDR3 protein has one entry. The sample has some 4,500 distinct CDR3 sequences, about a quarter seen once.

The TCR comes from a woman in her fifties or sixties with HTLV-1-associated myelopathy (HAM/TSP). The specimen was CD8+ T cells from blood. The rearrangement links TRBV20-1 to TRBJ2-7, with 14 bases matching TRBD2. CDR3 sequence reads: CSALRLAGGYEQYF. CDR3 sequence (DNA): TGCAGTGCTCTTCGACTAGCGGGAGGGTACGAGCAGTACTTC.